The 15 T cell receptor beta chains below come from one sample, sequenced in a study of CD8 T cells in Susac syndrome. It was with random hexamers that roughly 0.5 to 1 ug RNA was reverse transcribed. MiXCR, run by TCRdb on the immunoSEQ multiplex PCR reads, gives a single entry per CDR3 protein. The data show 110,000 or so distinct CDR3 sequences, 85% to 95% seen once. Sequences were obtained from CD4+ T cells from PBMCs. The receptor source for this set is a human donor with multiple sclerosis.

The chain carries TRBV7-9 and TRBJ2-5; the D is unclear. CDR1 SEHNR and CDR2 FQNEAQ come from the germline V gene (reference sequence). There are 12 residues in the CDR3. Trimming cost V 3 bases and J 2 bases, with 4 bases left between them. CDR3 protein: CASSLKQETQYF. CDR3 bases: TGTGCCAGCAGCTTGAAACAAGAGACCCAGTACTTC.

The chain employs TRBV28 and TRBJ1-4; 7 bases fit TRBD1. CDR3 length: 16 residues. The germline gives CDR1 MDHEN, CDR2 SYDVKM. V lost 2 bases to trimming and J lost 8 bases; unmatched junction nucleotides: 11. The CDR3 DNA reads TGTGCCAGCAGTTTACCCACAGGGGTTGGTGGCGAAAAACTGTTTTTT. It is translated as CASSLPTGVGGEKLFF.

CDR3 nucleotide sequence: TGTGCCAGTAAAGCAGGAACCTATAATTCACCCCTCCACTTT. Protein sequence: CASKAGTYNSPLHF. The chain links TRBV19 to TRBJ1-6; no clear D. V was pared by 7 bases and J by 2 bases, with 9 bases between. This CDR3 is built from 14 residues. Germline V CDR1 and CDR2: LNHDA, SQIVND (reference sequence).

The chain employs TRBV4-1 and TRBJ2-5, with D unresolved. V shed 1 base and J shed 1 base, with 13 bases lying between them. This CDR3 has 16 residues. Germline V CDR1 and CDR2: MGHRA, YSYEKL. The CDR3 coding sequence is TGCGCCAGCAGCCAAGTGGTCGCCACATCCCAAGAGACCCAGTACTTC. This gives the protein CASSQVVATSQETQYF.

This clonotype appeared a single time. CDR3 nucleotide sequence: TGCAGTGCTAGAGAATATGGACAGGGAAAGGCTCTAGAGGACTATGGCTACACCTTC. Protein: CSAREYGQGKALEDYGYTF. The V call is TRBV20-1, the J call TRBJ1-2, with TRBD1 identical over 8 bases. Germline V lookup: CDR1 DFQATT, CDR2 SNEGSKA (reference sequence). V shed 0 bases and J 3 bases; nucleotides not matched to a gene: 18. The CDR3 is 19 residues long.

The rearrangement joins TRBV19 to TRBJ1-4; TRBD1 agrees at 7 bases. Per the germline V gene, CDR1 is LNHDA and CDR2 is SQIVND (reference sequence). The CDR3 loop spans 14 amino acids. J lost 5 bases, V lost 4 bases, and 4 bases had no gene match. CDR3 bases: TGTGCCAGTAGTACGGGGACAGAAAATGAAAAACTGTTTTTT. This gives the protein CASSTGTENEKLFF.

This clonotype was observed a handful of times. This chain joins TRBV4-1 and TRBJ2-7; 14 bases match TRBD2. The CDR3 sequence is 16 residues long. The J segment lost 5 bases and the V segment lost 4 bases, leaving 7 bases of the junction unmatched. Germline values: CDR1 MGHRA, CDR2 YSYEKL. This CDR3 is CASSPKGTSGGHEQYF. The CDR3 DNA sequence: TGCGCCAGCAGCCCCAAGGGGACTAGCGGGGGCCACGAGCAGTACTTC.

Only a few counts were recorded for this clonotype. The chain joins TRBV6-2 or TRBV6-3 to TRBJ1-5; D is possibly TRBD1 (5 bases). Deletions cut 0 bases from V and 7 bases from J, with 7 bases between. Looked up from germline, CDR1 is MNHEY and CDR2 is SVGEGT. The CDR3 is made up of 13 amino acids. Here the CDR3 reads CASSYSGEQPQHF. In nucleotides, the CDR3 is TGTGCCAGCAGTTACTCAGGGGAGCAGCCCCAGCATTTT.

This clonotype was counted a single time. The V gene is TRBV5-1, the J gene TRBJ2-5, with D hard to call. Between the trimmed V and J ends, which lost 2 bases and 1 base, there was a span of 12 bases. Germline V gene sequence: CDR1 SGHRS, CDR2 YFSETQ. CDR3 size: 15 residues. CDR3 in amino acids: CASSLIVGSQETQYF. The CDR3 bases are TGCGCCAGCAGCTTAATAGTGGGGTCCCAAGAGACCCAGTACTTC.

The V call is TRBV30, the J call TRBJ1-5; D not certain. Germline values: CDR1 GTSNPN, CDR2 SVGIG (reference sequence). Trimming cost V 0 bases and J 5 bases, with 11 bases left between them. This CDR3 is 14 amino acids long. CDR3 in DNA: TGTGCCTGGAGTGTATCAAGAGAGCATCAGCCCCAGCATTTT. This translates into CAWSVSREHQPQHF.

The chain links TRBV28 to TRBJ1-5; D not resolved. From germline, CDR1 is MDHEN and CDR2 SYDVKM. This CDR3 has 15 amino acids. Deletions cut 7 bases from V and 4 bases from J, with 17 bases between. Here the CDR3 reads CASKGGNPGNQPQHF. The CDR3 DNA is TGTGCCAGCAAGGGAGGGAACCCGGGGAATCAGCCCCAGCATTTT.

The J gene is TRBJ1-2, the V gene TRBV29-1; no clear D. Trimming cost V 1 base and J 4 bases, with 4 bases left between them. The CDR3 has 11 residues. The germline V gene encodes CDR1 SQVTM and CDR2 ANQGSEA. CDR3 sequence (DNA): TGCAGCGTTGAAGGGGCCTATGGCTACACCTTC. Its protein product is CSVEGAYGYTF.

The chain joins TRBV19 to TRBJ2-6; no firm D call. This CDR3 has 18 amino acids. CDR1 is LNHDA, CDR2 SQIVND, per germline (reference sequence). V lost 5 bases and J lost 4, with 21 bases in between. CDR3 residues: CASSLHRNIGNGANVLTF. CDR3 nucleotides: TGTGCCAGTAGTCTACATCGAAACATAGGGAACGGGGCCAACGTCCTGACTTTC.

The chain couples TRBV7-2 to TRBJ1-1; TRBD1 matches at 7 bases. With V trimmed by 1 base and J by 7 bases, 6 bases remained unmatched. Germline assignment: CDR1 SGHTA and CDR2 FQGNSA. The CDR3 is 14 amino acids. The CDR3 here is CASSLGSGTDEAFF. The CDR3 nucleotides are TGTGCCAGCAGCTTAGGTTCGGGGACAGATGAAGCTTTCTTT.

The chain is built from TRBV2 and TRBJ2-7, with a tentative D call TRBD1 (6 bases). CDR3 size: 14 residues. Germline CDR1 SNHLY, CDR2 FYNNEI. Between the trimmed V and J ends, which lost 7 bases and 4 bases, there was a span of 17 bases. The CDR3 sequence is CASTYLGQPYEQYF. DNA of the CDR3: TGTGCCAGCACCTACCTCGGACAGCCTTACGAGCAGTACTTC.